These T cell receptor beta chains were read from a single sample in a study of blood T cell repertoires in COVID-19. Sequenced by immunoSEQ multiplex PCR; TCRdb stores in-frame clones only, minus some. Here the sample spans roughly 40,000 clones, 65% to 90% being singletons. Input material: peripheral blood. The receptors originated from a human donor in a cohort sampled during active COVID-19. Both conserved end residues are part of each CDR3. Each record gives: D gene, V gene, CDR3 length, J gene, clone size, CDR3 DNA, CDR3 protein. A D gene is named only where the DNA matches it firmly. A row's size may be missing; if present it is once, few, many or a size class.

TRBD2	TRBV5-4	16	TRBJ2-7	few	TGTGCCAGCAGCATCGGGACTAGCGGGATTCCCTACGAGCAGTACTTC	CASSIGTSGIPYEQYF
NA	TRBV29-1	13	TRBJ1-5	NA	TGCAGCGTGGCAGGGGATGGCGGTCAGCCCCAGCATTTT	CSVAGDGGQPQHF
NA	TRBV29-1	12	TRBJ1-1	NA	TGCAGCGCAAGGACATCGAACACTGAAGCTTTCTTT	CSARTSNTEAFF
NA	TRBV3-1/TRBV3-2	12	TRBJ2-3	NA	TGTGCCAGCAGCCTTAAGAGGGAAAAACAGTATTTT	CASSLKREKQYF
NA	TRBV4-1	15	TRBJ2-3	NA	TGCGCCAGCAGCCAAGCTGGCGGGCTAGCAGATACGCAGTATTTT	CASSQAGGLADTQYF
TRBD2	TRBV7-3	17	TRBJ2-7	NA	TGTGCCAGCAGCTTAGACGGGGGGACTAGCGTCTCCTACGAGCAGTACTTC	CASSLDGGTSVSYEQYF
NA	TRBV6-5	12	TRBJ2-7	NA	TGTGCCGGGGGACATGGGGTCCACGAGCAGTACTTC	CAGGHGVHEQYF
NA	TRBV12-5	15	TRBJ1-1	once	TGTGCTAGTGGTTTGAGCCCAGGCGGGACCACTGAAGCTTTCTTT	CASGLSPGGTTEAFF
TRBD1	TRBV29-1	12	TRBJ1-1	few	TGCAGCGTGGGACAGGGGACGACTGAAGCTTTCTTT	CSVGQGTTEAFF
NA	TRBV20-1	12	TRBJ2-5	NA	TGCAGTGCTAGTGGGCCAAGAGAGACCCAGTACTTC	CSASGPRETQYF
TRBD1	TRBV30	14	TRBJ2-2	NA	TGTGCCTGGAGTGGAGACAGGGCCACCGGGGAGCTGTTTTTT	CAWSGDRATGELFF
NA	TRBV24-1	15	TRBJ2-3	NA	TGTGCCACCAGTGAGGGCACAGGCGGCACAGATACGCAGTATTTT	CATSEGTGGTDTQYF
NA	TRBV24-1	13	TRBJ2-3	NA	TGTGCCACCAGTGATGCCTACAGGGATACGCAGTATTTT	CATSDAYRDTQYF
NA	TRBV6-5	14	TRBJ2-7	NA	TGTGCCAGCAGTTACCCCGACAAGCCCGGCGAGCAGTACTTC	CASSYPDKPGEQYF
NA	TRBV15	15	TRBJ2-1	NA	TGTGCCACCAGTAGGAGAAGCGGATCCTACAATGAGCAGTTCTTC	CATSRRSGSYNEQFF
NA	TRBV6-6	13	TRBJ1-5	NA	TGTGCCAGCACTCCCGCGGGGCTCCAGCCCCAGCATTTT	CASTPAGLQPQHF
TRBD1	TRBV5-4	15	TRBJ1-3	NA	TGTGCCAGCAAGACAGACAGGGGTGCCGGAAACACCATATATTTT	CASKTDRGAGNTIYF
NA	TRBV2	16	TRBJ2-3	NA	TGTGCCAGCAGTCCCCTGGCCACCTTGAGCACAGATACGCAGTATTTT	CASSPLATLSTDTQYF
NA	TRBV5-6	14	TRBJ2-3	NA	TGTGCCAGCAGCTTGGGCAGGATCACAGATACGCAGTATTTT	CASSLGRITDTQYF
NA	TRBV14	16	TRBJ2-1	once	TGTGCCAGCAGCCAAGATACGCCAGGCGGGATCGATGAGCAGTTCTTC	CASSQDTPGGIDEQFF
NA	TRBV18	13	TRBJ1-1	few	TGTGCCAGCTCACGGGACATTCACACTGAAGCTTTCTTT	CASSRDIHTEAFF
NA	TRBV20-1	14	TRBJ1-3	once	TGCAGTGCTAGTTACAGCATCTCTGGAAACACCATATATTTT	CSASYSISGNTIYF
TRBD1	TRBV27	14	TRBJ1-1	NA	TGTGCCAGCAGCCCAAGACAGGGGAGGACTGAAGCTTTCTTT	CASSPRQGRTEAFF
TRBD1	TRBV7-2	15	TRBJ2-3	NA	TGTGCCAGCAGCTTCGGGACAGGGGCAACAGATACGCAGTATTTT	CASSFGTGATDTQYF
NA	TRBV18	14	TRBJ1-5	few	TGTGCCAGCTCACGAGGCAGGGGCAATCAGCCCCAGCATTTT	CASSRGRGNQPQHF
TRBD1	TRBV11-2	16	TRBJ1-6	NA	TGTGCCAGCAGCTTAATTCCGGACAGGGGAAGTTCACCCCTCCACTTT	CASSLIPDRGSSPLHF
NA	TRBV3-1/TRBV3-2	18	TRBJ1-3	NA	TGTGCCAGCAGCTCCCCGGCGGGACGGACGATCTCTGGAAACACCATATATTTT	CASSSPAGRTISGNTIYF
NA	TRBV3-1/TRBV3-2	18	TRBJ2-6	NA	TGTGCCAGCAGCCCTTTATTGTCTAGGGGTGGTGGGGCCAACGTCCTGACTTTC	CASSPLLSRGGGANVLTF
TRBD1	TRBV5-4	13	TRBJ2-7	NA	TGTGCCAGCAGCTTTAATACAGGGGGCGAGCAGTACTTC	CASSFNTGGEQYF
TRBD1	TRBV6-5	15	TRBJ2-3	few	TGTGCCAGCAGCGCCCGAAACAGGGGTACAGATACGCAGTATTTT	CASSARNRGTDTQYF
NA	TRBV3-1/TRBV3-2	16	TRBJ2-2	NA	TGTGCCAGCAGCCAAGGTGGGCAGGGGAACACCGGGGAGCTGTTTTTT	CASSQGGQGNTGELFF
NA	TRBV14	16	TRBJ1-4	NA	TGTGCCAGCAGCCAATATAATGGGAGGTCTAATGAAAAACTGTTTTTT	CASSQYNGRSNEKLFF
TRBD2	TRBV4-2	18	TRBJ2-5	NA	TGTGCCAGCAGCCAAGACTTGGGTACTAGCGGGGGTACGGAGGCCCAGTACTTC	CASSQDLGTSGGTEAQYF
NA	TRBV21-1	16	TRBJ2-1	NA	TGTGCCAGCAGCAAAGAGAAGCGAACACTTTACAATGAGCAGTTCTTC	CASSKEKRTLYNEQFF
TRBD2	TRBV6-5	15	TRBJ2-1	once	TGTGCCAGCGGGCCCGGACTAGATCGTCTCAATGAGCAGTTCTTC	CASGPGLDRLNEQFF
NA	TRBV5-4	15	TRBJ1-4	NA	TGTGCCAGCAGCTTCAGGGCAGCAGGGTCTGAAAAACTGTTTTTT	CASSFRAAGSEKLFF
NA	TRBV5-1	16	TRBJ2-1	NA	TGCGCCAGCAGCTTGGCCACGGCGGGACCTTACAATGAGCAGTTCTTC	CASSLATAGPYNEQFF
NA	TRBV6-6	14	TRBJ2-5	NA	TGTGCCAGCAGCAAGGGACTCTTACAAGAGACCCAGTACTTC	CASSKGLLQETQYF
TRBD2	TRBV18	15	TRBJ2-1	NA	TGTGCCAGCTCACCACCGCGGGGGGGCCATAATGAGCAGTTCTTC	CASSPPRGGHNEQFF
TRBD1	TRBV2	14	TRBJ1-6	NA	TGTGCCAGCAGAGTAGGACAGGGTCAGGCACCCCTCCACTTT	CASRVGQGQAPLHF
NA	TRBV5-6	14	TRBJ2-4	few	TGTGCCAGCAGCTTGACGGGGGTTCCAAACATTCAGTACTTC	CASSLTGVPNIQYF
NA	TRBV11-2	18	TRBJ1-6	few	TGTGCCAGCAGCTTTGGGGCAGCTCATATTTCCTATAATTCACCCCTCCACTTT	CASSFGAAHISYNSPLHF
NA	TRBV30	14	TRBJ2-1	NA	TGTGCCTGGGGACAGCGCCCCTCCTACAATGAGCAGTTCTTC	CAWGQRPSYNEQFF
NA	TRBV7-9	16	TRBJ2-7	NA	TGTGCCAGCAGCTTAGGTCCTAGCTTATCTGCTTACGAGCAGTACTTC	CASSLGPSLSAYEQYF
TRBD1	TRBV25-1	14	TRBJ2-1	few	TGTGCCAGTGGGGGGACAGGAGGGTTCGATGAGCAGTTCTTC	CASGGTGGFDEQFF